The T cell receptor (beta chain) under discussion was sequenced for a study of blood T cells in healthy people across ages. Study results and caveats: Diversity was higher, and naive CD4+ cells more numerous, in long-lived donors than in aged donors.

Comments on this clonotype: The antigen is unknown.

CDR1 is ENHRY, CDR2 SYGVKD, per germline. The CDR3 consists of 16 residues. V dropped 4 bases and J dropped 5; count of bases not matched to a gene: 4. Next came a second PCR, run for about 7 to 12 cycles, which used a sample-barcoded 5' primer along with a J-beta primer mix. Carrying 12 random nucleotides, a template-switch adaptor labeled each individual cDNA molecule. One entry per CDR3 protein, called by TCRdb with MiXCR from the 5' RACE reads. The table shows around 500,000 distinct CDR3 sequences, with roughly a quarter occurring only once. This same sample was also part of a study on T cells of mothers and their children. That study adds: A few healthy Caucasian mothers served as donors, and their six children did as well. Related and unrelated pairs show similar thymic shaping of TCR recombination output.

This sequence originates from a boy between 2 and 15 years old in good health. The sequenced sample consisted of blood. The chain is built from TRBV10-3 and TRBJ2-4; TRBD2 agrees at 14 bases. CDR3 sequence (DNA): TGTGCCATCAGTGGAGGGACTAGCGGGGGACAAAACATTCAGTACTTC. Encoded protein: CAISGGTSGGQNIQYF.